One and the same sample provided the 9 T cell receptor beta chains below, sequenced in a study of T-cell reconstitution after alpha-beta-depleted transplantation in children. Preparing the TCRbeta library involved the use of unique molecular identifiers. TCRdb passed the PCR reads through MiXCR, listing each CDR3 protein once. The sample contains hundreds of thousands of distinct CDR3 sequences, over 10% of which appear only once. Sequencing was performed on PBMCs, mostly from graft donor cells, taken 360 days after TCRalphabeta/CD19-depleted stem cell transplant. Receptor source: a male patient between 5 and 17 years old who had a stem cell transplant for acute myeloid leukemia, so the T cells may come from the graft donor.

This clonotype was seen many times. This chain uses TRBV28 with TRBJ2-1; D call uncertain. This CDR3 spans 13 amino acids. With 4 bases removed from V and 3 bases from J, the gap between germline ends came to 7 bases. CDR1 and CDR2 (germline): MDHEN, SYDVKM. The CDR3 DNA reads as TGTGCCAGCAGTTACCCAGTCTACAATGAGCAGTTCTTC. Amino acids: CASSYPVYNEQFF.

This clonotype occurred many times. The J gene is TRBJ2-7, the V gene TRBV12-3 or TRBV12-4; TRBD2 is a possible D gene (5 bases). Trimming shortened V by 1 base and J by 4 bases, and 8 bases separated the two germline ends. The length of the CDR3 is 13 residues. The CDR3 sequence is CASSLEDSYEQYF. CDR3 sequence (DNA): TGTGCCAGCAGTTTAGAGGACTCTTACGAGCAGTACTTC.

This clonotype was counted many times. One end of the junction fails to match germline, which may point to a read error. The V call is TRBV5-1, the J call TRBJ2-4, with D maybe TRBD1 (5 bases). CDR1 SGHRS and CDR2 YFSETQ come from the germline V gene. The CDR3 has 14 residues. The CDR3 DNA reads TGTGCCAGCAGCTTAGCAGGGGCCAAAAACATTCAGTACTTC. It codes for CASSLAGAKNIQYF.

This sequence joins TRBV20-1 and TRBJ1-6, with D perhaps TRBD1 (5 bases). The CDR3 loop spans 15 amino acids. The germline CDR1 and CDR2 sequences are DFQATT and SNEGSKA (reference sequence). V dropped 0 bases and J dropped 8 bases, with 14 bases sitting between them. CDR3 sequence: CSARDPERGYSPLHF. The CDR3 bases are TGCAGTGCTAGAGATCCGGAAAGGGGTTATTCACCCCTCCACTTT.

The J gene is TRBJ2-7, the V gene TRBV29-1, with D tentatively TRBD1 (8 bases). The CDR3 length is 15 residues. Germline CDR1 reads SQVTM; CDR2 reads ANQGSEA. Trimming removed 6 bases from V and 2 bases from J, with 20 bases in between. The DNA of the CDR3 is TGCAGCGTGCAGGGGGGGACAGGTAGTACCTACGAGCAGTACTTC. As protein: CSVQGGTGSTYEQYF.

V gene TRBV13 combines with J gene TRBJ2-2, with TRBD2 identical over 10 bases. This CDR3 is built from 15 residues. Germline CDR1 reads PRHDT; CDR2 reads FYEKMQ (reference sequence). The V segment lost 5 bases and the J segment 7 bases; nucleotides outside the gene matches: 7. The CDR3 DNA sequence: TGTGCCAGCAGCCCTAGCGGGAGTAATGTCGGGGAGCTGTTTTTT. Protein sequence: CASSPSGSNVGELFF.

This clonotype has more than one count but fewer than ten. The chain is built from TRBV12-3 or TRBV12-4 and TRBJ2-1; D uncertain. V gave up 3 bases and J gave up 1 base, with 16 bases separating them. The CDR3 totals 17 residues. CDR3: CASSFYRTGKSYNEQFF. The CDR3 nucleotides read TGTGCCAGCAGTTTTTACCGAACTGGGAAATCCTACAATGAGCAGTTCTTC.

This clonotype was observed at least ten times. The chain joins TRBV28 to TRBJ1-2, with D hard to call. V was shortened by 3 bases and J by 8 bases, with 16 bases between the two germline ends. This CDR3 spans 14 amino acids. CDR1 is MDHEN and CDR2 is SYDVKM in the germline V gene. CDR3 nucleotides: TGTGCCAGCAGTTTCCCCTCTTTAAGCATCGGCTACACCTTC. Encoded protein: CASSFPSLSIGYTF.

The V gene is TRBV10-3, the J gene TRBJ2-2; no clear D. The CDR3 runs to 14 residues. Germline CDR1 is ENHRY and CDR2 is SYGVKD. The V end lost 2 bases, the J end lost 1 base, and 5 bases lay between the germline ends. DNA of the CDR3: TGTGCCATCAGTGAGAGACAGAACACCGGGGAGCTGTTTTTT. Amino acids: CAISERQNTGELFF.